This record covers a single TCR beta chain. Its antigen is still unknown. TCRdb derives one entry per CDR3 protein from the 5' RACE reads, leaving out DNA. This table holds about 420,000 distinct CDR3 sequences. This sample was included in a study of monozygotic twins with inflammatory bowel disease. Points from the study as a whole: TCRbeta diversity (inverse Simpson) was lower in IBD patients than in healthy co-twins. Clonotype overlap with others was lower in IBD patients than in healthy twins, a difference that was greatest with disease activity.

The CDR3 sequence is 15 residues long. Germline V gene lookup returns CDR1 LNHDA and CDR2 SQIVND (reference sequence). The sequencing input was blood. The receptor was isolated from a human donor with ulcerative colitis or Crohn's disease, or a healthy co-twin of an affected twin (not recorded which). This sequence joins TRBV19 and TRBJ2-3; TCRdb reports TRBD1, a call that lacks DNA to check it against. This CDR3 is CASMKGGTFPDTQYF.